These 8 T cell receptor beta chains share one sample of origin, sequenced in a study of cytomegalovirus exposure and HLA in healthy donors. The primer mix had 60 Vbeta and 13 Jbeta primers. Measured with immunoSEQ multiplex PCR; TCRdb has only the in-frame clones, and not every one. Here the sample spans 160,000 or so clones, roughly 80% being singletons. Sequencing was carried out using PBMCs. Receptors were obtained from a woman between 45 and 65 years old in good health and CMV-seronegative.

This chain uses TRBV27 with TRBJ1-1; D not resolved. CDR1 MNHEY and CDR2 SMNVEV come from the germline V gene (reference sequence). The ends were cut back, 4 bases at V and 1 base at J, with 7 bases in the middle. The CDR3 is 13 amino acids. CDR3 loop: CASSWETNTEAFF. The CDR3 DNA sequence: TGTGCCAGCAGTTGGGAGACGAACACTGAAGCTTTCTTT.

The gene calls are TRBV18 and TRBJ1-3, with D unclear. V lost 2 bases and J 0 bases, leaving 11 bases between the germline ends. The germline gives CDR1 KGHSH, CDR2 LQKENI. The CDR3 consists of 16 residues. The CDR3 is CASSPSQSRSGNTIYF. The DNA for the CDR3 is TGTGCCAGCTCACCATCACAGTCACGCTCTGGAAACACCATATATTTT.

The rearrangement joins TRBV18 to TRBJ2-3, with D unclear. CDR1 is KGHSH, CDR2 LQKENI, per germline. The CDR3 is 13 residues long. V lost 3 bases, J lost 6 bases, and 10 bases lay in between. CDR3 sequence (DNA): TGTGCCAGCTCACCTCTACGTTTGGATACGCAGTATTTT. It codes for CASSPLRLDTQYF.

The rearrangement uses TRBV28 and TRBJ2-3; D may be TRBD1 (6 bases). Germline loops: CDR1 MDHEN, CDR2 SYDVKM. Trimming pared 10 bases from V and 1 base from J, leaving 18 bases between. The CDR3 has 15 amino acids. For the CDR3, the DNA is TGTGCCACCTCGGCCAGCAGGGGAGGCACAGATACGCAGTATTTT. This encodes CATSASRGGTDTQYF. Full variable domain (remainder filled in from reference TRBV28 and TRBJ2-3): DVKVTQSSRYLVKRTGEKVFLECVQDMDHENMFWYRQDPGLGLRLIYFSYDVKMKEKGDIPEGYSVSREKKERFSLILESASTNQTSMYLCATSASRGGTDTQYFGPGTRLTVL.

Here the CDR3 reads CASSPSASYEQYF. CDR3 nucleotide sequence: TGTGCCAGCAGCCCTTCAGCGAGTTACGAGCAGTACTTC. This chain joins TRBV7-2 and TRBJ2-7; no reliable D call. CDR1 and CDR2 from the germline V gene are SGHTA and FQGNSA. V shed 5 bases and J shed 4 bases, with 12 bases lying between them. The CDR3 contains 13 residues.

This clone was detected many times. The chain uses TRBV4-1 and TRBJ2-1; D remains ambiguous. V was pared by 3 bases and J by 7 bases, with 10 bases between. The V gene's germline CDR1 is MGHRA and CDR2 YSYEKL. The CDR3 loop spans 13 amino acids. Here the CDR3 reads CASSQLVRNEQFF. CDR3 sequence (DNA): TGCGCCAGCAGCCAGCTAGTCCGGAATGAGCAGTTCTTC.

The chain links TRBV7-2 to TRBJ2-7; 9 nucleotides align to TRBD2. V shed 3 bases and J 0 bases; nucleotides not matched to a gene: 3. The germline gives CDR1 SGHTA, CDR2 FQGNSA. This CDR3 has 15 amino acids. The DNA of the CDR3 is TGTGCCAGCAGCTTGGGTAGCGGGAGCTCCTACGAGCAGTACTTC. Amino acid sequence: CASSLGSGSSYEQYF.

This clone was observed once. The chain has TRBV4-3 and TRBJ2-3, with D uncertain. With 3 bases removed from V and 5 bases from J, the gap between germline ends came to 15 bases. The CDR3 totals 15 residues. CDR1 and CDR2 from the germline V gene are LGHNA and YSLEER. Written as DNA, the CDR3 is TGCGCCAGCAGCCAGTCTAACAGCCTTTTAGATACGCAGTATTTT. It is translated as CASSQSNSLLDTQYF.